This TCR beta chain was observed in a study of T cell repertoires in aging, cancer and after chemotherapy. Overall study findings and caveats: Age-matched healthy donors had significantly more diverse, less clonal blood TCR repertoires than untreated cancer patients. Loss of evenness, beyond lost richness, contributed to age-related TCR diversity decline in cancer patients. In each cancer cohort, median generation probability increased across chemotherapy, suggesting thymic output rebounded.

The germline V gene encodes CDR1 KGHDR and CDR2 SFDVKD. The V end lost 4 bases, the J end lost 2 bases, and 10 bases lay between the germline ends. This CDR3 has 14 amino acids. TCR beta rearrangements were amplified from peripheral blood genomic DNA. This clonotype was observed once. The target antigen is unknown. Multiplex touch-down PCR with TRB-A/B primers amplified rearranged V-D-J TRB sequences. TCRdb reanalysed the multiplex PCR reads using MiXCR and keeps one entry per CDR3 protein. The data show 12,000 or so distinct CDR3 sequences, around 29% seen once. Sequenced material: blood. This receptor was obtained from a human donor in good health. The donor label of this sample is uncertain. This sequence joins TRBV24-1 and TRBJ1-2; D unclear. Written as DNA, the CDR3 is TGTGCCACCAGTGACTCCGGGATCAACTATGGCTACACCTTC. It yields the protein CATSDSGINYGYTF.